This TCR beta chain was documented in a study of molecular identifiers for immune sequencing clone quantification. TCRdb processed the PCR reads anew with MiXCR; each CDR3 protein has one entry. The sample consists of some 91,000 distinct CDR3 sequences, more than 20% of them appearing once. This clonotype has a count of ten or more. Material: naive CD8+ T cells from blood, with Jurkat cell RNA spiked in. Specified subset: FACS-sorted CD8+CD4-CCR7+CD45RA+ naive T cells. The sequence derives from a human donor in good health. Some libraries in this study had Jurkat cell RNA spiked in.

The CDR3 reads CASSWYGHQETQYF. CDR3 coding DNA: TGCGCCAGCAGCTGGTACGGACACCAAGAGACCCAGTACTTC. The genes are TRBV5-1 and TRBJ2-5, with D hard to call. Germline loops: CDR1 SGHRS, CDR2 YFSETQ. The V and J ends lost 3 bases and 0 bases respectively, with 9 bases between them. The CDR3 has 14 amino acids. Variable domain in full (rest from reference TRBV5-1 and TRBJ2-5): KAGVTQTPRYLIKTRGQQVTLSCSPISGHRSVSWYQQTPGQGLQFLFEYFSETQRNKGNFPGRFSGRQFSNSRSEMNVSTLELGDSALYLCASSWYGHQETQYFGPGTRLLVL.